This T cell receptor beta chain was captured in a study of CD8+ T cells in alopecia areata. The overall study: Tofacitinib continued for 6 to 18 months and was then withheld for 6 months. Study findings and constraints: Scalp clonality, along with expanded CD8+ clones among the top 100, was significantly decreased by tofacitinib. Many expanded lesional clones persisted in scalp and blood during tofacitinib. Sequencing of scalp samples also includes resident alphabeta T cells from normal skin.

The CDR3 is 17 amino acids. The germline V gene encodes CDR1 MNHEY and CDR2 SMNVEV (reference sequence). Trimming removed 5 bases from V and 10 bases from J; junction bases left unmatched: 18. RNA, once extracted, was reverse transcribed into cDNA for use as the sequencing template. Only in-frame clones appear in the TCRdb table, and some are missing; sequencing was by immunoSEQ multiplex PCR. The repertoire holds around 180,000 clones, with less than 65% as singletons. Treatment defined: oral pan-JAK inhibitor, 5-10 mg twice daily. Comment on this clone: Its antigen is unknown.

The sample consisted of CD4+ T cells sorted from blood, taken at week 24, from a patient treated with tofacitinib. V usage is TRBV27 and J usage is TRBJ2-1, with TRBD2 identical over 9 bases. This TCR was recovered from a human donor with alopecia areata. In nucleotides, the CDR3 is TGTGCCAGCAGTCCCCCGCGGGATTGGCGGGGGGGCCAGGAGCAGTTCTTC. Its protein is CASSPPRDWRGGQEQFF.